The source of this T cell receptor (beta chain) is a study of human T cells and chemical hapten exposure. This clonotype turned up a few times. Its target is not known. Stated time point: patch test 2, 6 weeks after DPC sensitization. Indicated treatment: therapeutic diphenylcyclopropenone sensitization with weekly scalp DPC. Prior to each patch test being applied, blood was drawn. Germline V gene lookup returns CDR1 MNHNS and CDR2 SASEGT. The CDR3 loop spans 14 amino acids. Trimming left V 4 bases short and J 0 bases short, with 8 bases between. TCRdb processed the RACE reads anew with MiXCR; each CDR3 protein has one entry. Of about 73,000 distinct CDR3 sequences listed, over 6.5% are singletons. Points from the study as a whole: With regard to DPC sensitization, TCRs above 1 in 1000 frequency did not change.

V is TRBV6-1 and J is TRBJ2-3; D is unclear. This TCR derives from a woman aged 45-60 years with alopecia areata. Some clones in this sample may be carry-over from other donors' samples. The sample here was whole blood, taken in connection with sensitization to the hapten diphenylcyclopropenone (DPC). CDR3 sequence reads: CASSGAGSTDTQYF. CDR3 nucleotide sequence: TGTGCCAGCAGTGGGGCAGGAAGCACAGATACGCAGTATTTT.